These 30 T cell receptor beta chains came from one sample sequenced in a study of cytomegalovirus exposure and HLA in healthy donors. Use of 60 Vbeta and 13 Jbeta primers characterized the PCR. Measured with immunoSEQ multiplex PCR; TCRdb has only the in-frame clones, and not every one. The data contain about 180,000 clones, less than 90% of them singletons. The sequencing input was PBMCs. The receptors were sampled from a boy younger than 10 in good health and CMV-seronegative.

This chain links TRBV5-4 with TRBJ2-7; 7 bases are shared with TRBD1. Germline V gene sequence: CDR1 SGHNT, CDR2 YYREEE (reference sequence). The CDR3 is 15 residues long. Trimming took 4 bases from V and 1 from J; bases not matched to a gene: 8. Written as DNA, the CDR3 is TGTGCCAGCAGCCCGGGGACAGCCCAGTCCTACGAGCAGTACTTC. As protein: CASSPGTAQSYEQYF. Variable domain in full (rest from reference TRBV5-4 and TRBJ2-7): ETGVTQSPTHLIKTRGQQVTLRCSSQSGHNTVSWYQQALGQGPQFIFQYYREEENGRGNFPPRFSGLQFPNYSSELNVNALELDDSALYLCASSPGTAQSYEQYFGPGTRLTVT.

This clone was counted only a few times. The chain is built from TRBV27 and TRBJ2-6; 14 bases fit TRBD2. Germline lookup yields CDR1 MNHEY and CDR2 SMNVEV (reference sequence). The junction had 2 bases not matched to a gene; V was cut back by 10 bases and J by 3 bases. The CDR3 spans 15 residues. As DNA, the CDR3 is TGTGCCACAGGACTAGCGGGAGGTGGGGCCAACGTCCTGACTTTC. Translation gives CATGLAGGGANVLTF.

CDR3 loop: CASSLVGGMTDTQYF. Written as DNA, the CDR3 is TGTGCCAGCAGCTTAGTTGGGGGGATGACAGATACGCAGTATTTT. This chain connects TRBV7-8 to TRBJ2-3, with a possible D match to TRBD2 (6 bases). The CDR3 has 15 residues. Between the trimmed V and J ends, which lost 1 base and 3 bases, there was a span of 11 bases. Germline CDR1 is SGHVS and CDR2 is FQNEAQ.

The chain links TRBV7-8 to TRBJ2-6; 7 nucleotides align to TRBD2. Germline lookup yields CDR1 SGHVS and CDR2 FQNEAQ. The CDR3 is 17 residues long. V lost 2 bases, J lost 0 bases, and 4 bases stayed unmatched. The CDR3 coding sequence is TGTGCCAGCAGCTTAACTAGCGTTAGCTCTGGGGCCAACGTCCTGACTTTC. Protein sequence: CASSLTSVSSGANVLTF.

This chain joins TRBV2 and TRBJ1-1; D is uncertain. The CDR3 is 16 residues long. CDR1 and CDR2 (germline): SNHLY, FYNNEI. Trimming took 6 bases from V and 1 from J, leaving 18 bases between them. The CDR3 sequence: CASRLTLGLSNTEAFF. CDR3 coding DNA: TGTGCCAGCAGGCTTACTCTCGGACTTTCGAACACTGAAGCTTTCTTT.

This clone was counted between two and nine times. J is TRBJ2-1 and V is TRBV10-3; 15 nucleotides agree with TRBD2. The junction had 9 bases not matched to a gene; V was cut back by 8 bases and J by 4 bases. This CDR3 has 17 residues. Germline V gene lookup returns CDR1 ENHRY and CDR2 SYGVKD. The DNA of the CDR3 is TGTGCCATCGGGGCGGGACTAGCGGGAGGACGATACAATGAGCAGTTCTTC. This sequence encodes CAIGAGLAGGRYNEQFF.

The V call is TRBV10-2, the J call TRBJ2-7; 8 bases agree with TRBD2. With V trimmed by 6 bases and J by 2 bases, 9 bases remained unmatched. Germline CDR1 reads WSHSY; CDR2 reads SAAADI. The CDR3 extends over 15 amino acids. CDR3: CASRSTSAFPYEQYF. DNA for the CDR3: TGCGCCAGCAGGTCGACTAGCGCATTCCCCTACGAGCAGTACTTC.

This clone has only a few counts. The rearrangement joins TRBV12-5 to TRBJ1-4; D uncertain. Trimming left V 1 base short and J 3 bases short, with 9 bases between. The CDR3 runs to 15 residues. Germline V CDR1 and CDR2: LGHNT, FRNRAP. CDR3 DNA: TGTGCTAGTGGTTTGGCCGTTAGCTCTAATGAAAAACTGTTTTTT. It encodes CASGLAVSSNEKLFF. Full variable domain (outside the CDR3, taken from reference TRBV12-5 and TRBJ1-4): DARVTQTPRHKVTEMGQEVTMRCQPILGHNTVFWYRQTMMQGLELLAYFRNRAPLDDSGMPKDRFSAEMPDATLATLKIQPSEPRDSAVYFCASGLAVSSNEKLFFGSGTQLSVL.

The chain links TRBV29-1 to TRBJ2-3; 12 bases are shared with TRBD2. J was trimmed by 2 bases and V by 4 bases; bases with no gene match: 4. This CDR3 region has 15 residues. Germline V gives CDR1 SQVTM, CDR2 ANQGSEA. CDR3 region: CSVGTSGTYTDTQYF. The CDR3 DNA is TGCAGCGTTGGGACTAGCGGGACCTACACAGATACGCAGTATTTT.

The genes are TRBV18 and TRBJ2-7, with 8 bases fitting TRBD1. This CDR3 spans 17 amino acids. In germline, CDR1 is KGHSH, CDR2 LQKENI. V shed 2 bases, J shed 2 bases, and the junction held 11 bases outside the gene matches. The CDR3 region has the DNA TGTGCCAGCTCACCAGGTTCTCGGGGACAGGATGCCTACGAGCAGTACTTC. Translated, it gives CASSPGSRGQDAYEQYF.

The chain uses TRBV21-1 and TRBJ2-3; the table assigns TRBD2, which was not confirmed against the DNA. TRBV21-1 is reported as a pseudogene. The CDR3 runs 17 residues. The CDR3 reads CASSKDERPEGTDTQYF. Written as DNA, the CDR3 is TGTGCCAGCAGCAAAGATGAGAGGCCGGAAGGCACAGATACGCAGTATTTT.

This clone appeared once. The J gene is TRBJ2-7, the V gene TRBV5-1, with D perhaps matching TRBD1 (6 bases). The CDR3 sequence is 15 residues long. Looked up from germline, CDR1 is SGHRS and CDR2 is YFSETQ. The germline V and J ends were trimmed by 2 bases and 0 bases, with 12 bases remaining between them. CDR3 coding DNA: TGCGCCAGCAGCTTTACCGACAGGCCCTCCTACGAGCAGTACTTC. This codes for CASSFTDRPSYEQYF.

This clone has a single count. The DNA for the CDR3 is TGCGCCAGCAGCTTTAGCGGGAGCACAGATACGCAGTATTTT. It yields the protein CASSFSGSTDTQYF. The chain recombines TRBV5-1 with TRBJ2-3, with TRBD2 identical over 7 bases. CDR3 length: 14 residues. Per the germline V gene, CDR1 is SGHRS and CDR2 is YFSETQ. V lost 2 bases and J lost 0; bases outside the gene matches: 0.

V gene TRBV2 combines with J gene TRBJ2-3; 11 bases agree with TRBD2. The CDR3 totals 16 residues. From germline, CDR1 is SNHLY and CDR2 FYNNEI. V was clipped by 6 bases and J by 3 bases; unmatched bases: 8. CDR3 coding DNA: TGTGCCAGCAGCCCACTAGCGGGAGTAGGGACAGATACGCAGTATTTT. The encoded protein is CASSPLAGVGTDTQYF.

This chain joins TRBV7-9 and TRBJ2-3, with 9 nucleotides matching TRBD2. V lost 2 bases to trimming and J lost 6 bases; unmatched junction nucleotides: 6. The CDR3 is made up of 15 amino acids. Per germline, CDR1 SEHNR and CDR2 FQNEAQ (reference sequence). This CDR3 reads CASSLLAGVMDTQYF. The CDR3 DNA reads TGTGCCAGCAGCTTATTAGCGGGAGTTATGGATACGCAGTATTTT.

This clone was detected only a few times. The V gene is TRBV5-1, the J gene TRBJ2-7; possible D gene TRBD1, 6 bases. Germline assignment: CDR1 SGHRS and CDR2 YFSETQ. The CDR3 runs 13 residues. V lost 4 bases, J lost 5 bases, and 13 bases lay in between. The CDR3 spells CASSLGQANEQYF. CDR3 coding DNA: TGCGCCAGCAGCCTGGGACAAGCCAACGAGCAGTACTTC. The variable domain in full, with the rest retrieved from reference TRBV5-1 and TRBJ2-7, is KAGVTQTPRYLIKTRGQQVTLSCSPISGHRSVSWYQQTPGQGLQFLFEYFSETQRNKGNFPGRFSGRQFSNSRSEMNVSTLELGDSALYLCASSLGQANEQYFGPGTRLTVT.

The CDR3 nucleotides read TGTGCCACCACCAAGGGGGCTGGATCCGATACGCAGTATTTT. Protein: CATTKGAGSDTQYF. The gene calls are TRBV19 and TRBJ2-3, with 7 bases matching TRBD1. V trimming: 10 bases; J trimming: 6 bases; junction bases outside the gene matches: 13. The CDR3 is 14 residues long. Germline V gene data show CDR1 as LNHDA and CDR2 as SQIVND (reference sequence).

The J gene is TRBJ2-1, the V gene TRBV29-1; TRBD1 might be the D (6 bases). This CDR3 is 13 amino acids long. Germline V lookup: CDR1 SQVTM, CDR2 ANQGSEA. Trimming stripped 4 bases from V and 5 bases from J, with 12 bases between. The CDR3 region has the DNA TGCAGCGTTGGCCAGGGGAACCACAATGAGCAGTTCTTC. Translating gives CSVGQGNHNEQFF.

This sequence joins TRBV5-1 and TRBJ2-5; 8 positions match TRBD1. The J segment lost 5 bases and the V segment lost 4 bases, leaving 7 bases of the junction unmatched. This CDR3 is 14 amino acids long. Germline CDR1 is SGHRS and CDR2 is YFSETQ. The CDR3 here is CASSTDRGGETQYF. The CDR3, as DNA: TGCGCCAGCAGCACCGACAGGGGCGGTGAGACCCAGTACTTC.

The chain uses TRBV29-1 and TRBJ1-2; 8 nucleotides match TRBD1. V trimming: 6 bases; J trimming: 2 bases; junction bases outside the gene matches: 5. Germline lookup yields CDR1 SQVTM and CDR2 ANQGSEA. The CDR3 totals 13 residues. The CDR3 is CSVQTGVNYGYTF. CDR3 nucleotides: TGCAGCGTACAGACAGGGGTCAACTATGGCTACACCTTC.

V usage is TRBV18 and J usage is TRBJ1-1; the match to TRBD1 covers 10 bases. CDR1 is KGHSH, CDR2 LQKENI, per germline. This CDR3 region has 17 residues. With 6 bases clipped from V and 6 bases from J, the junction kept 16 bases outside the gene matches. The CDR3 is CASSPRQTGTGVSEAFF. CDR3 bases: TGTGCCAGCTCCCCCCGCCAGACCGGGACAGGGGTGTCTGAAGCTTTCTTT. Filled out from reference TRBV18 and TRBJ1-1, the complete variable domain reads NAGVMQNPRHLVRRRGQEARLRCSPMKGHSHVYWYRQLPEEGLKFMVYLQKENIIDESGMPKERFSAEFPKEGPSILRIQQVVRGDSAAYFCASSPRQTGTGVSEAFFGQGTRLTVV.

This chain joins TRBV28 and TRBJ2-5, with 8 bases matching TRBD1. Germline loops: CDR1 MDHEN, CDR2 SYDVKM. With 1 base clipped from V and 3 bases from J, the junction kept 16 bases outside the gene matches. The CDR3 contains 19 residues. The chain's CDR3 is CASSLSARTGNWREETQYF. The CDR3 DNA follows: TGTGCCAGCAGTTTATCAGCCCGGACAGGGAATTGGAGAGAAGAGACCCAGTACTTC.

This clone was detected only once. The chain uses TRBV5-1 and TRBJ1-5, with 7 bases lining up with TRBD1. The length of the CDR3 is 14 residues. With V trimmed by 3 bases and J by 3 bases, 3 bases remained unmatched. Germline CDR1 SGHRS, CDR2 YFSETQ. The CDR3 region has the DNA TGCGCCAGCAGCTCTGGACAGGACAATCAGCCCCAGCATTTT. This translates into CASSSGQDNQPQHF.

This chain links TRBV7-8 with TRBJ2-1; the D is unclear. This CDR3 spans 14 amino acids. Germline-derived CDR1 and CDR2 are SGHVS and FQNEAQ. The ends were cut back, 2 bases at V and 7 bases at J, with 12 bases in the middle. CDR3 residues: CASSLKADRNEQFF. Written as DNA, the CDR3 is TGTGCCAGCAGCTTAAAAGCCGATCGGAATGAGCAGTTCTTC.

The chain carries TRBV30 and TRBJ1-2; 9 bases are shared with TRBD1. CDR1 and CDR2 (germline): GTSNPN, SVGIG (reference sequence). CDR3 length equals 14 residues. V lost 2 bases to trimming and J lost 6 bases; unmatched junction nucleotides: 7. CDR3 nucleotides: TGTGCCTGGAGTTCTCACAGGGGGCGGGATGGCTACACCTTC. This codes for CAWSSHRGRDGYTF.

This sequence joins TRBV5-4 and TRBJ2-1; D is possibly TRBD2 (5 bases). CDR1 SGHNT and CDR2 YYREEE come from the germline V gene (reference sequence). V lost 5 bases and J 4 bases, leaving 7 bases between the germline ends. CDR3 length equals 12 residues. The CDR3 DNA sequence: TGTGCCAGCAGTCGGGGATACAATGAGCAGTTCTTC. This encodes CASSRGYNEQFF.

This rearrangement joins TRBV5-1 to TRBJ2-1; 7 bases fit TRBD1. Germline assignment: CDR1 SGHRS and CDR2 YFSETQ. CDR3 size: 16 residues. Unmatched junction bases numbered 10, after V lost 0 bases and J lost 7 bases. CDR3 region: CASSLGSQGVRNEQFF. CDR3 nucleotides: TGCGCCAGCAGCTTGGGTAGCCAGGGGGTGAGAAATGAGCAGTTCTTC.

The chain has TRBV10-2 and TRBJ2-1; 10 nucleotides match TRBD2. There are 18 residues in the CDR3. Germline V gives CDR1 WSHSY, CDR2 SAAADI. Trimming removed 3 bases from V and 0 bases from J; junction bases left unmatched: 8. CDR3 in DNA: TGCGCCAGCAGTGACAGGACTAGCGGAGTGGGCTCCTACAATGAGCAGTTCTTC. This gives the protein CASSDRTSGVGSYNEQFF.

This clone was seen just once. This chain joins TRBV5-1 and TRBJ2-1, with 8 bases aligning to TRBD2. This CDR3 is 15 amino acids long. V dropped 0 bases and J dropped 3; count of bases not matched to a gene: 2. In germline, CDR1 is SGHRS, CDR2 YFSETQ. Here the CDR3 reads CASSLEAGVYNEQFF. CDR3 in DNA: TGCGCCAGCAGCTTGGAAGCGGGAGTCTACAATGAGCAGTTCTTC.

The chain combines TRBV6-1 with TRBJ1-5; TRBD1 agrees at 9 bases. The CDR3 spans 16 residues. Germline CDR1 MNHNS, CDR2 SASEGT. V lost 3 bases and J lost 4; bases outside the gene matches: 7. The CDR3 DNA follows: TGTGCCAGCAGTGACAAGGGACAGGGCCTGAATCAGCCCCAGCATTTT. Translating it yields CASSDKGQGLNQPQHF.